This is a list of T cell receptor beta chains from one sample in a study of T-cell reconstitution after alpha-beta-depleted transplantation in children. TCRdb processed the PCR reads anew with MiXCR; each CDR3 protein has one entry. Of about 980,000 distinct CDR3 sequences listed, about 26% are singletons. This specimen consisted of PBMCs, mostly from graft donor cells, obtained 360 days after TCRalphabeta/CD19-depleted stem cell transplant. The receptors here all came from a boy under two years old who had a stem cell transplant for SCID, so the T cells may come from the graft donor. Both conserved end residues are part of each CDR3. The D gene is left open where the match is weak. Expanded clones are given a class, and other clones once, few, many or no size at all.

CDR3nt | CDR3aa | j_gene | abundance | v_gene | d_gene
TGTGCCAGCAGGCTGTCCCAGGGGGCGAGTGGCTACACCTTC | CASRLSQGASGYTF | TRBJ1-2 | few | TRBV6-5 | TRBD1
TGTGCCAGCAGCCCCCGCGCAAGGTACCAAGAGACCCAGTACTTC | CASSPRARYQETQYF | TRBJ2-5 | . | TRBV12-3/TRBV12-4 | .
TGCGCCAGCAGCCAATCGAGACTAGCGGGGGGAGAGACCCAGTACTTC | CASSQSRLAGGETQYF | TRBJ2-5 | . | TRBV4-3 | TRBD2
TGCAGCGTAAGACAGGGGTTAAGCACAGATACGCAGTATTTT | CSVRQGLSTDTQYF | TRBJ2-3 | few | TRBV29-1 | TRBD1
TGCGCCAGCAGCTACAGGGACCTAAACACTGAAGCTTTCTTT | CASSYRDLNTEAFF | TRBJ1-1 | . | TRBV5-1 | .
TGTGCCAGCAGTTACAGACAGAATTCACCCCTCCACTTT | CASSYRQNSPLHF | TRBJ1-6 | few | TRBV6-5 | .
TGCGCCAGCAGCTTGTATTGGGACAGAGACCCTTATGGCTACACCTTC | CASSLYWDRDPYGYTF | TRBJ1-2 | . | TRBV5-1 | TRBD1
TGCGCCAGCAGCTCTTTACAGGGGGACACTGAAGCTTTCTTT | CASSSLQGDTEAFF | TRBJ1-1 | . | TRBV5-1 | TRBD1
TGTGCCATCAGTGATACCGGGACACTTTCCTACGAGCAGTACTTC | CAISDTGTLSYEQYF | TRBJ2-7 | . | TRBV10-3 | .
TGCAGTGCTAGAGATAGGGACTCCACCCTCTACGAGCAGTACTTC | CSARDRDSTLYEQYF | TRBJ2-7 | few | TRBV20-1 | .